These 32 T cell receptor beta chains came from one sample sequenced in a study of neurological immune-mediated disorders. In TCRdb, the 5' RACE reads were re-called with MiXCR into one record per CDR3 protein. Of 80,000 to 85,000 distinct CDR3 sequences in the sample, roughly 2.6% were seen once. Material for sequencing was PBMCs. All receptors derive from a woman aged 25 to 39 with multiple sclerosis.

This clonotype was detected ten times or more. The chain combines TRBV20-1 with TRBJ2-7; D remains unclear. With 3 bases removed from V and 0 bases from J, the gap between germline ends came to 6 bases. This CDR3 region has 12 residues. Germline V gene lookup returns CDR1 DFQATT and CDR2 SNEGSKA (reference sequence). CDR3 sequence reads: CSASANSYEQYF. CDR3 coding DNA: TGCAGTGCTAGCGCAAACTCCTACGAGCAGTACTTC.

This clonotype was found many times. The chain recombines TRBV3-1 with TRBJ1-2; D not certain. The germline V and J ends were trimmed by 2 bases and 8 bases, with 12 bases remaining between them. CDR1 LGHDT and CDR2 YNNKEL come from the germline V gene (reference sequence). The CDR3 has 13 residues. CDR3 coding DNA: TGTGCCAGCAGCCAATCGACGATATTCGGCTACACCTTC. Encoded protein: CASSQSTIFGYTF.

This clonotype came up many times. V is TRBV7-8 and J is TRBJ1-1; D is uncertain. V gave up 1 base and J gave up 1 base, with 10 bases separating them. CDR1 and CDR2 from the germline V gene are SGHVS and FQNEAQ. The CDR3 covers 15 residues. The CDR3 DNA follows: TGTGCCAGCAGCTTAGTGTCTTCGGGGAACACTGAAGCTTTCTTT. Translated: CASSLVSSGNTEAFF.

This clonotype showed up many times. This chain uses TRBV28 with TRBJ2-1, with 10 bases aligning to TRBD2. CDR1 and CDR2 (germline): MDHEN, SYDVKM. This CDR3 region has 14 residues. Trimming removed 4 bases from V and 15 bases from J; junction bases left unmatched: 12. In DNA, the CDR3 is TGTGCCAGCAGTTCCAGATTCGGACTAGCGGTTGCGTTCTTC. Its translation: CASSSRFGLAVAFF. Full variable domain (outside the CDR3, taken from reference TRBV28 and TRBJ2-1): DVKVTQSSRYLVKRTGEKVFLECVQDMDHENMFWYRQDPGLGLRLIYFSYDVKMKEKGDIPEGYSVSREKKERFSLILESASTNQTSMYLCASSSRFGLAVAFFGPGTRLTVL.

This clonotype was counted at least ten times. The chain is built from TRBV7-2 and TRBJ2-3, with a tentative D call TRBD2 (5 bases). Germline assignment: CDR1 SGHTA and CDR2 FQGNSA. The CDR3 consists of 15 residues. V was shortened by 5 bases and J by 0 bases, with 12 bases between the two germline ends. CDR3 DNA: TGTGCCAGCAGCCGCCAGGACTGGAGCACAGATACGCAGTATTTT. It encodes CASSRQDWSTDTQYF.

This clonotype was picked up many times. At one end, the junction sequence differs from germline, possibly due to a read error. V gene TRBV7-7 combines with J gene TRBJ2-1; 8 bases align to TRBD2. The germline gives CDR1 SSHAT, CDR2 FNYEAQ (reference sequence). This CDR3 is built from 15 residues. The CDR3 is CASSLGLDLRNEQFF. CDR3 sequence (DNA): TGTGCTAGCAGCTTGGGACTAGACCTTAGGAATGAGCAGTTCTTC.

In its sample, this clonotype was seen many times. V is TRBV29-1 and J is TRBJ2-1; TRBD2 aligns across 8 bases. After removal of 7 bases from V and 0 bases from J, the junction contained 5 bases not matched to a gene. CDR1 and CDR2 from the germline V gene are SQVTM and ANQGSEA. CDR3 length: 14 residues. CDR3 DNA sequence: TGCAGCGCCACCGGGACTAGCTCCTACAATGAGCAGTTCTTC. This translates into CSATGTSSYNEQFF.

This clonotype has a count of ten or more. The genes are TRBV11-2 and TRBJ2-5; D not resolved. Trimming cost V 0 bases and J 1 base, with 6 bases left between them. CDR1 and CDR2 from the germline V gene are SGHAT and FQNNGV. The CDR3 is made up of 14 amino acids. The CDR3 DNA follows: TGTGCCAGCAGCTTAGAAGGGTCCCAAGAGACCCAGTACTTC. This codes for CASSLEGSQETQYF.

This clonotype has more than one count but fewer than ten. The chain recombines TRBV7-2 with TRBJ2-5, with TRBD1 matching over 9 bases. Germline V CDR1 and CDR2: SGHTA, FQGNSA. The V gene end was trimmed by 6 bases and the J gene end by 5 bases; junction bases not matched to a gene: 7. The CDR3 runs 14 residues. The CDR3 region has the DNA TGTGCCAGCAGGTTCGCGGACAGGGGCGAGACCCAGTACTTC. It yields the protein CASRFADRGETQYF. Drawing the rest from reference TRBV7-2 and TRBJ2-5, the complete variable domain is GAGVSQSPSNKVTEKGKDVELRCDPISGHTALYWYRQSLGQGLEFLIYFQGNSAPDKSGLPSDRFSAERTGGSVSTLTIQRTQQEDSAVYLCASRFADRGETQYFGPGTRLLVL.

The sample holds many counts of this clonotype. The V call is TRBV20-1, the J call TRBJ2-6; D not certain. The length of the CDR3 is 14 residues. The ends were cut back, 3 bases at V and 3 bases at J, with 9 bases in the middle. CDR1 is DFQATT, CDR2 SNEGSKA, per germline (reference sequence). The CDR3 DNA reads as TGCAGTGCTAGCCTAGGGTATGGGGCCAACGTCCTGACTTTC. This codes for CSASLGYGANVLTF.

This clonotype was seen many times. The rearrangement links TRBV12-3 or TRBV12-4 to TRBJ2-3; 15 bases agree with TRBD2. The CDR3 is 17 amino acids. The V segment lost 6 bases and the J segment 2 bases; nucleotides outside the gene matches: 6. CDR3 protein: CASRVGLAGGLTDTQYF. In DNA, the CDR3 is TGTGCCAGCAGAGTAGGACTAGCGGGAGGGCTCACAGATACGCAGTATTTT.

This clonotype was found many times. The chain couples TRBV29-1 to TRBJ2-2, with a weak D call TRBD1 (6 bases). Germline V gives CDR1 SQVTM, CDR2 ANQGSEA. V dropped 4 bases and J dropped 7 bases, with 13 bases sitting between them. The CDR3 runs 13 residues. The CDR3 DNA reads TGCAGCGTTGTCCCAACGGACAGCGGGGAGCTGTTTTTT. It is translated as CSVVPTDSGELFF.

This clonotype was picked up many times. The rearrangement uses TRBV7-9 and TRBJ2-5, with a weak D call TRBD2 (6 bases). V was pared by 5 bases and J by 0 bases, with 13 bases between. The CDR3 contains 15 residues. CDR1 and CDR2 (germline): SEHNR, FQNEAQ (reference sequence). The CDR3, as DNA: TGTGCCAGCAGCGAACCGGGACTCAACCAAGAGACCCAGTACTTC. Residues: CASSEPGLNQETQYF.

This clonotype was seen at least ten times. The V gene is TRBV10-2, the J gene TRBJ1-1; D ambiguous. Germline V gives CDR1 WSHSY, CDR2 SAAADI. The V end lost 8 bases, the J end lost 1 base, and 11 bases lay between the germline ends. The CDR3 totals 13 residues. The CDR3 protein is CASSGGWNTEAFF. The CDR3 DNA reads as TGCGCCAGCTCCGGAGGGTGGAACACTGAAGCTTTCTTT.

The J gene is TRBJ1-6, the V gene TRBV11-3; D may be TRBD1 (6 bases). Per the germline V gene, CDR1 is SGHNT and CDR2 is YENEEA. CDR3 length equals 16 residues. V lost 3 bases and J lost 3, with 12 bases in between. The CDR3: CASSFSYRDYNSPLHF. CDR3 in DNA: TGTGCCAGCAGCTTCAGTTACAGGGACTATAATTCACCCCTCCACTTT.

This clonotype was picked up many times. CDR3 sequence reads: CSVPKESNEQFF. The CDR3 DNA sequence: TGCAGCGTCCCCAAGGAGTCCAATGAGCAGTTCTTC. This chain joins TRBV29-1 and TRBJ2-1, with no clear D. CDR3 length: 12 amino acids. The V end was cut by 6 bases, the J end by 6 bases, with 12 bases between. Germline-derived CDR1 and CDR2 are SQVTM and ANQGSEA.

This clonotype has a count of ten or more. The V gene is TRBV20-1, the J gene TRBJ1-1; 7 nucleotides match TRBD1. CDR1 is DFQATT and CDR2 is SNEGSKA in the germline V gene (reference sequence). This CDR3 has 14 amino acids. J gave up 8 bases and V 2 bases, and 11 bases lay outside the gene matches. CDR3 amino acids: CSARLVAVTGEAFF. The CDR3 DNA sequence: TGCAGTGCTAGACTCGTGGCCGTGACAGGGGAAGCTTTCTTT.

This clonotype was counted at least ten times. J is TRBJ2-1 and V is TRBV7-2, with 12 bases aligning to TRBD2. Per germline, CDR1 SGHTA and CDR2 FQGNSA. This CDR3 region has 15 residues. Unmatched junction bases numbered 4, after V lost 2 bases and J lost 8 bases. This CDR3 reads CASSLRTSGDHEQFF. CDR3 DNA: TGTGCCAGCAGCTTAAGGACTAGCGGGGATCATGAGCAGTTCTTC.

This clonotype has at least ten counts. The genes are TRBV5-1 and TRBJ1-5; TRBD1 agrees at 7 bases. The CDR3 is made up of 14 amino acids. V shed 7 bases and J 4 bases; nucleotides not matched to a gene: 8. Germline values: CDR1 SGHRS, CDR2 YFSETQ. The CDR3 spells CASRTGVGNQPQHF. CDR3 nucleotides: TGCGCCAGCCGCACAGGGGTGGGAAATCAGCCCCAGCATTTT.

This clonotype was counted at least ten times. The V call is TRBV5-1, the J call TRBJ2-7; 9 bases fit TRBD1. Germline values: CDR1 SGHRS, CDR2 YFSETQ. This CDR3 contains 14 residues. V was pared by 2 bases and J by 4 bases, with 4 bases of the junction left unmatched. Here the CDR3 DNA reads TGCGCCAGCAGCTTCGGGACAGGGTGGTACGAGCAGTACTTC. It codes for CASSFGTGWYEQYF.

To note about this clonotype: A much bigger clone sits one base away, suggesting this may be a read error. The J gene is TRBJ2-1, the V gene TRBV7-2; 13 bases match TRBD2. The CDR3 contains 17 residues. The J segment lost 6 bases and the V segment lost 9 bases, leaving 14 bases of the junction unmatched. Germline V CDR1 and CDR2: SGHTA, FQGNSA. CDR3 region: CARTRTSGSDWGNEQFF. CDR3 nucleotides: TGTGCCAGAACGCGGACTAGCGGGAGCGATTGGGGCAATGAGCAGTTCTTC. The full variable domain, in which reference TRBV7-2 and TRBJ2-1 provide the parts outside the CDR3, is GAGVSQSPSNKVTEKGKDVELRCDPISGHTALYWYRQSLGQGLEFLIYFQGNSAPDKSGLPSDRFSAERTGGSVSTLTIQRTQQEDSAVYLCARTRTSGSDWGNEQFFGPGTRLTVL.

This clonotype came up many times. The CDR3 nucleotides read TGCGCCAGCAGCTTGGACAGGGGCAATCAGCCCCAGCATTTT. This translates into CASSLDRGNQPQHF. The chain joins TRBV5-1 to TRBJ1-5; D might be TRBD1 (6 bases). The CDR3 consists of 14 residues. CDR1 and CDR2 from the germline V gene are SGHRS and YFSETQ. Between the trimmed V and J ends, which lost 0 bases and 2 bases, there was a span of 6 bases. Supplemented by reference TRBV5-1 and TRBJ1-5, the full variable domain reads KAGVTQTPRYLIKTRGQQVTLSCSPISGHRSVSWYQQTPGQGLQFLFEYFSETQRNKGNFPGRFSGRQFSNSRSEMNVSTLELGDSALYLCASSLDRGNQPQHFGDGTRLSIL.

In its sample, this clonotype was seen many times. The rearrangement links TRBV5-1 to TRBJ1-5; no clear D. V lost 0 bases and J lost 4, with 5 bases in between. Germline CDR1 SGHRS, CDR2 YFSETQ. CDR3 length: 13 residues. CDR3 in amino acids: CASSLAGNQPQHF. The CDR3 DNA reads TGCGCCAGCAGCTTGGCGGGGAATCAGCCCCAGCATTTT.

This clonotype was counted between two and nine times. Given a much more abundant clone one base away, this may be a read error. The J gene is TRBJ2-7, the V gene TRBV6-5, with D perhaps assigned TRBD1 or TRBD2 (5 bases each). CDR1 is MNHEY and CDR2 is SVGAGI in the germline V gene. V was pared by 8 bases and J by 2 bases, with 19 bases between. The CDR3 length is 15 residues. The CDR3 sequence: CASWEEGTPPYEQYF. The CDR3 DNA reads TGTGCCAGCTGGGAAGAGGGGACGCCCCCCTACGAGCAGTACTTC.

This clonotype was seen at least ten times. The chain has TRBV18 and TRBJ1-2; D is unclear. CDR3 length: 16 residues. Germline-derived CDR1 and CDR2 are KGHSH and LQKENI. The ends were cut back, 0 bases at V and 3 bases at J, with 14 bases in the middle. CDR3 sequence (DNA): TGTGCCAGCTCACCACCTGGCCCTAACTGGGACTATGGCTACACCTTC. Translation: CASSPPGPNWDYGYTF.

This clonotype was seen ten or more times. V usage is TRBV7-9 and J usage is TRBJ2-5, with 7 bases fitting TRBD1. The germline CDR1 and CDR2 sequences are SEHNR and FQNEAQ (reference sequence). J gave up 2 bases and V 5 bases, and 5 bases lay outside the gene matches. This CDR3 is 14 amino acids long. Written as DNA, the CDR3 is TGTGCCAGCAGCGTACACAGGGGTCAAGAGACCCAGTACTTC. Translation: CASSVHRGQETQYF.

V gene TRBV7-9 combines with J gene TRBJ2-7; 8 nucleotides line up with TRBD1. Germline loops: CDR1 SEHNR, CDR2 FQNEAQ (reference sequence). J lost 0 bases, V lost 5 bases, and 9 bases had no gene match. The length of the CDR3 is 16 residues. CDR3 amino acids: CASSPRRGQASYEQYF. DNA for the CDR3: TGTGCCAGCAGCCCCCGTAGGGGACAGGCCTCCTACGAGCAGTACTTC.

This clonotype was counted at least ten times. The V call is TRBV20-1, the J call TRBJ2-7; a weak D match, TRBD1 (6 bases). Germline values: CDR1 DFQATT, CDR2 SNEGSKA (reference sequence). Deletions cut 6 bases from V and 12 bases from J, with 18 bases between. The CDR3 consists of 11 residues. The CDR3 nucleotides are TGCAGTGCGGAAAACCCCAGGGGTGCGTACTTC. Amino acid sequence: CSAENPRGAYF.

This clonotype was found many times. The chain combines TRBV7-2 with TRBJ2-1; the D gene could be TRBD1 or TRBD2 (5 bases each). V lost 5 bases and J 3 bases, leaving 17 bases between the germline ends. The germline gives CDR1 SGHTA, CDR2 FQGNSA. This CDR3 is 16 amino acids long. The CDR3 bases are TGTGCCAGCAGCCCACAAGCTGGGGACCTCTACAATGAGCAGTTCTTC. This codes for CASSPQAGDLYNEQFF.

This clonotype was detected ten times or more. Since no conserved phenylalanine or tryptophan closes the CDR3, a read error is the likely cause. CDR3 sequence reads: CASSWGPGANVLTI. CDR3 DNA sequence: TGCGCCAGCAGTTGGGGTCCTGGGGCCAACGTCCTGACTATC. The gene calls are TRBV5-1 and TRBJ2-6; no reliable D call. Trimming removed 5 bases from V and 2 bases from J, with 8 bases in between. This CDR3 is 14 amino acids long. Germline V gives CDR1 SGHRS, CDR2 YFSETQ.

This clonotype was recorded at least ten times. This chain connects TRBV7-2 to TRBJ1-1, with D unclear. CDR3 length equals 14 residues. Germline CDR1 and CDR2: SGHTA and FQGNSA. Trimming stripped 2 bases from V and 3 bases from J, with 10 bases between. This chain's CDR3 is CASSLSGSHTEAFF. Written as DNA, the CDR3 is TGTGCCAGCAGCTTATCGGGGTCTCACACTGAAGCTTTCTTT.

This clonotype was observed at least ten times. The gene calls are TRBV19 and TRBJ1-5; the match to TRBD1 covers 9 bases. This CDR3 region has 16 residues. V gave up 1 base and J gave up 3 bases; unmatched junction bases: 4. The germline CDR1 and CDR2 sequences are LNHDA and SQIVND (reference sequence). For the CDR3, the DNA is TGTGCCAGTAGTATAGCAGGACAGGGGAACAATCAGCCCCAGCATTTT. This sequence encodes CASSIAGQGNNQPQHF. The entire variable domain, with the rest obtained from reference TRBV19 and TRBJ1-5, is as follows: DGGITQSPKYLFRKEGQNVTLSCEQNLNHDAMYWYRQDPGQGLRLIYYSQIVNDFQKGDIAEGYSVSREKKESFPLTVTSAQKNPTAFYLCASSIAGQGNNQPQHFGDGTRLSIL.